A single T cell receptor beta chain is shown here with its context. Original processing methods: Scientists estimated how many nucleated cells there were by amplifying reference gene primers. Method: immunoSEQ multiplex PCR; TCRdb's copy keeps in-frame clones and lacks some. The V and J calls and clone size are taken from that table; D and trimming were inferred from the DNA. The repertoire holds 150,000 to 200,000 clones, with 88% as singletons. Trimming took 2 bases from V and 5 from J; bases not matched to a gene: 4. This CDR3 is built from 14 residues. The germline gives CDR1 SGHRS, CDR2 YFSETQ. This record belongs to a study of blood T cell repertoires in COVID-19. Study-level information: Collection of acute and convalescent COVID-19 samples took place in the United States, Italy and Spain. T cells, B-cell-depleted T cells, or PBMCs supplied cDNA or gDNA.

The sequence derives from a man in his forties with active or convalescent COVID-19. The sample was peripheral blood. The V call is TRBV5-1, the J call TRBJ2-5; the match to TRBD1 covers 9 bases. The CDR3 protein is CASSFQTGGETQYF. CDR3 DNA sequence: TGCGCCAGCAGCTTCCAGACAGGGGGGGAGACCCAGTACTTC.